The 32 T cell receptor beta chains given below trace back to one sample, sequenced in a study of T cell responses to AZD1222 COVID-19 vaccine. Assay: immunoSEQ multiplex PCR; the TCRdb copy retains only in-frame clones and omits some. In the table there are 52,000 or so clones, roughly 85% of which are singletons. Specimen: peripheral blood, collected on day 0 of MenACWY control vaccination. These receptors all stem from an adult in good health.

The rearrangement links TRBV9 to TRBJ1-4, with D possibly TRBD1 on 5 matching bases. The CDR3 consists of 15 residues. Per the germline V gene, CDR1 is SGDLS and CDR2 is YYNGEE. V was cut by 0 bases and J by 8 bases, with 14 bases left in between. The CDR3 spells CASSVAQGSIEKLFF. The CDR3 DNA sequence: TGTGCCAGCAGCGTAGCTCAGGGCTCGATCGAAAAACTGTTTTTT.

V usage is TRBV5-5 and J usage is TRBJ1-3; no firm D call. Trimming took off 5 bases at V and 2 bases at J, with 14 bases between the two ends. This CDR3 is built from 15 residues. Looked up from germline, CDR1 is SGHKS and CDR2 is YYEKEE (reference sequence). DNA for the CDR3: TGTGCCAGCAGTTTTACACCGGGAACTGGAAACACCATATATTTT. This gives the protein CASSFTPGTGNTIYF.

This clone came up a few times. The V call is TRBV29-1, the J call TRBJ1-5, with D uncertain. V was cut by 4 bases and J by 3 bases, with 7 bases left in between. The CDR3 is 12 residues long. Looked up from germline, CDR1 is SQVTM and CDR2 is ANQGSEA. Here the CDR3 reads CSVGVPNQPQHF. Written as DNA, the CDR3 is TGCAGCGTTGGAGTACCCAATCAGCCCCAGCATTTT.

This clone was seen just once. This chain links TRBV28 with TRBJ2-1; a possible D gene is TRBD1 (5 bases). Germline loops: CDR1 MDHEN, CDR2 SYDVKM. Trimming stripped 6 bases from V and 15 bases from J, with 24 bases between. The CDR3 consists of 14 residues. CDR3 protein: CASSQSIGVEWLFF. Here the CDR3 DNA reads TGTGCCAGCAGCCAGTCCATAGGGGTGGAGTGGTTGTTCTTC.

This sequence joins TRBV6-5 and TRBJ1-1; D gene unclear. CDR1 is MNHEY and CDR2 is SVGAGI in the germline V gene. The germline V and J ends were trimmed by 0 bases and 5 bases, with 13 bases remaining between them. This CDR3 is 15 amino acids long. The CDR3 region has the DNA TGTGCCAGCAGTTACTCGGGATCTAGAATGACTGAAGCTTTCTTT. It specifies CASSYSGSRMTEAFF.

This clone was seen only a few times. The chain recombines TRBV7-2 with TRBJ2-3, with 7 positions matching TRBD2. This CDR3 is 16 amino acids long. The J segment lost 5 bases and the V segment lost 5 bases, leaving 13 bases of the junction unmatched. CDR1 SGHTA and CDR2 FQGNSA come from the germline V gene. Here the CDR3 DNA reads TGTGCCAGCAGCCTAACTAGCGCCGAGGGATTAGATACGCAGTATTTT. Amino acids: CASSLTSAEGLDTQYF.

The V gene is TRBV29-1, the J gene TRBJ2-7; D might be TRBD1 (6 bases). Trimming left V 6 bases short and J 2 bases short, with 14 bases between. CDR3 length: 13 amino acids. CDR1 and CDR2 (germline): SQVTM, ANQGSEA. The CDR3 loop reads CSVPGTPTYEQYF. DNA for the CDR3: TGCAGCGTGCCCGGGACACCAACCTACGAGCAGTACTTC.

The V call is TRBV10-3, the J call TRBJ2-7, with 8 nucleotides matching TRBD2. This CDR3 region has 13 residues. Germline CDR1 ENHRY, CDR2 SYGVKD. V dropped 6 bases and J dropped 5; count of bases not matched to a gene: 6. This chain's CDR3 is CAIREYSGNEQYF. For the CDR3, the DNA is TGTGCCATCAGGGAATATAGCGGGAACGAGCAGTACTTC.

In DNA form, the CDR3 reads TGTGCCAGCTCACCACCGGGCGGAGACACCGGGGAGCTGTTTTTT. This encodes CASSPPGGDTGELFF. J is TRBJ2-2 and V is TRBV18; D remains ambiguous. The germline V and J ends were trimmed by 0 bases and 3 bases, with 8 bases remaining between them. The CDR3 is 15 residues long. Germline V lookup: CDR1 KGHSH, CDR2 LQKENI.

This chain uses TRBV21-1 with TRBJ2-7; TRBD2 is the table's D call and was not checked against the DNA. TRBV21-1 is shown as a pseudogene. The CDR3 totals 14 residues. DNA for the CDR3: TGTGCCAGCAGCAAAGTTGGAGGAAACTACGAGCAGTACTTC. It yields the protein CASSKVGGNYEQYF.

The CDR3 sequence: CASSAPGQGYNEQFF. DNA of the CDR3: TGTGCCAGCAGTGCTCCGGGACAGGGCTACAATGAGCAGTTCTTC. The rearrangement joins TRBV27 to TRBJ2-1, with 9 bases aligning to TRBD1. The CDR3 contains 15 residues. Losses at the gene ends were 5 bases for V and 3 bases for J; bases not matched to a gene: 5. The germline CDR1 and CDR2 sequences are MNHEY and SMNVEV (reference sequence).

The chain links TRBV19 to TRBJ2-7; 10 bases fit TRBD1. The germline gives CDR1 LNHDA, CDR2 SQIVND (reference sequence). Trimming cost V 6 bases and J 2 bases; bases outside gene matches: 7. This CDR3 contains 15 residues. CDR3 sequence (DNA): TGTGCCAGTAGACCCGGGACAGGGGTAGCCTACGAGCAGTACTTC. It encodes CASRPGTGVAYEQYF.

The gene calls are TRBV5-5 and TRBJ2-7, with TRBD2 as a possible D gene (6 bases). V shed 3 bases and J shed 2 bases, with 15 bases lying between them. In germline, CDR1 is SGHKS, CDR2 YYEKEE (reference sequence). The CDR3 spans 15 residues. The CDR3 is CASSSGTGSTYEQYF. In DNA form, the CDR3 reads TGTGCCAGCAGCTCCGGGACTGGCTCAACCTACGAGCAGTACTTC.

In this sample, this clone turned up a few times. V and J are TRBV7-2 and TRBJ1-6; D might be TRBD1 (5 bases). Germline CDR1 and CDR2: SGHTA and FQGNSA. The CDR3 has 15 amino acids. Trimming pared 1 base from V and 6 bases from J, leaving 10 bases between. Written as DNA, the CDR3 is TGTGCCAGCAGCTTAGGGACACCTACTAATTCACCCCTCCACTTT. Translating it yields CASSLGTPTNSPLHF.

The CDR3 DNA reads as TGCGCCAGCAGCTCCGCCGGGACAGGGGGCGAGACCCAGTACTTC. This sequence encodes CASSSAGTGGETQYF. This chain links TRBV5-1 with TRBJ2-5; 12 bases align to TRBD1. Germline CDR1 SGHRS, CDR2 YFSETQ. Losses at the gene ends were 3 bases for V and 5 bases for J; bases not matched to a gene: 5. This CDR3 region has 15 residues.

V is TRBV2 and J is TRBJ2-3; no definite D call. The germline gives CDR1 SNHLY, CDR2 FYNNEI. The ends were cut back, 6 bases at V and 6 bases at J, with 16 bases in the middle. The CDR3 length is 14 residues. Here the CDR3 reads CASSPEPLRDTQYF. The CDR3 region has the DNA TGTGCCAGCAGCCCCGAGCCCCTTAGGGATACGCAGTATTTT.

The chain employs TRBV18 and TRBJ2-3; D remains ambiguous. Germline lookup yields CDR1 KGHSH and CDR2 LQKENI. V lost 6 bases, J lost 1 base, and 11 bases lay in between. This CDR3 is 14 amino acids long. Written as DNA, the CDR3 is TGTGCCAGCTCGCAGATAGGTGGCACAGATACGCAGTATTTT. This gives the protein CASSQIGGTDTQYF. The full variable domain, its missing parts supplied by reference TRBV18 and TRBJ2-3, is NAGVMQNPRHLVRRRGQEARLRCSPMKGHSHVYWYRQLPEEGLKFMVYLQKENIIDESGMPKERFSAEFPKEGPSILRIQQVVRGDSAAYFCASSQIGGTDTQYFGPGTRLTVL.

J is TRBJ2-3 and V is TRBV7-2, with 15 bases lining up with TRBD2. This CDR3 comprises 16 residues. CDR1 SGHTA and CDR2 FQGNSA come from the germline V gene. V trimming: 3 bases; J trimming: 5 bases; junction bases outside the gene matches: 3. CDR3 sequence reads: CASSFGLAGGEDTQYF. DNA of the CDR3: TGTGCCAGCAGCTTCGGACTAGCGGGAGGGGAAGATACGCAGTATTTT. Variable domain in full (rest from reference TRBV7-2 and TRBJ2-3): GAGVSQSPSNKVTEKGKDVELRCDPISGHTALYWYRQSLGQGLEFLIYFQGNSAPDKSGLPSDRFSAERTGGSVSTLTIQRTQQEDSAVYLCASSFGLAGGEDTQYFGPGTRLTVL.

This chain uses TRBV12-3 or TRBV12-4 with TRBJ2-3, with D possibly being TRBD2 (5 bases). The CDR3 runs 13 residues. Trimming pared 7 bases from V and 3 bases from J, leaving 11 bases between. CDR3 region: CASTSGWTDTQYF. CDR3 DNA: TGTGCCAGCACCTCGGGATGGACAGATACGCAGTATTTT.

The table lists this clone with many counts. The chain links TRBV10-3 to TRBJ1-6; D gene unclear. Germline V gene sequence: CDR1 ENHRY, CDR2 SYGVKD. Between the trimmed V and J ends, which lost 2 bases and 7 bases, there was a span of 9 bases. The CDR3 is made up of 14 amino acids. In DNA form, the CDR3 reads TGTGCCATCAGTGAGGGTGGCACCAATTCACCCCTCCACTTT. It translates to CAISEGGTNSPLHF.

A single count supports this clone. In DNA form, the CDR3 reads TGTGCCAGCATCGATTATCAGGCGGGGACAGTGGTTGAAAAACTGTTTTTT. Translation: CASIDYQAGTVVEKLFF. This rearrangement joins TRBV2 to TRBJ1-4; TRBD1 aligns across 7 bases. The CDR3 length is 17 residues. The V and J ends lost 7 bases and 7 bases, in that order; junction bases with no gene match: 18. Germline V CDR1 and CDR2: SNHLY, FYNNEI.

The CDR3 DNA sequence: TGTGCCAGCAGCGTACAGCTTTTCGATAATTCACCCCTCCACTTT. It is translated as CASSVQLFDNSPLHF. This chain joins TRBV6-6 and TRBJ1-6; no definite D call. Germline CDR1 and CDR2: MNHNY and SVGAGI (reference sequence). Trimming shortened V by 6 bases and J by 5 bases, and 14 bases separated the two germline ends. The CDR3 runs to 15 residues.

This clone showed up just once. This chain connects TRBV6-2 or TRBV6-3 to TRBJ1-1, with 7 bases that match TRBD1. Per germline, CDR1 MNHEY and CDR2 SVGEGT. J lost 4 bases, V lost 5 bases, and 10 bases had no gene match. The CDR3 is made up of 15 amino acids. DNA of the CDR3: TGTGCCAGCAGTCCGTCGACAGGGTCCGGCACTGAAGCTTTCTTT. As protein: CASSPSTGSGTEAFF.

The chain combines TRBV28 with TRBJ2-7; D may be TRBD1 or TRBD2 (5 bases each). Trimming removed 7 bases from V and 3 bases from J, with 13 bases in between. Germline assignment: CDR1 MDHEN and CDR2 SYDVKM. The CDR3 is 13 residues long. CDR3 bases: TGTGCCAGCACTTCCGGGGCCGACTACGAGCAGTACTTC. Translating gives CASTSGADYEQYF.

The J gene is TRBJ1-5, the V gene TRBV9; D possibly corresponds to TRBD1 (6 bases). Germline CDR1 reads SGDLS; CDR2 reads YYNGEE. Between the trimmed V and J ends, which lost 3 bases and 3 bases, there was a span of 13 bases. This CDR3 is 15 amino acids long. The CDR3 DNA reads TGTGCCAGCAGCGGGGGGGGCAGGTTCAATCAGCCCCAGCATTTT. Translation gives CASSGGGRFNQPQHF.

CDR3 bases: TGTGCCAGCAGTGTTGTATTCGGGACTAGCGGGAGAGGGACAGATACGCAGTATTTT. It translates to CASSVVFGTSGRGTDTQYF. The genes are TRBV6-1 and TRBJ2-3; 14 bases align to TRBD2. CDR1 is MNHNS and CDR2 is SASEGT in the germline V gene. CDR3 length: 19 amino acids. V gave up 4 bases and J gave up 3 bases; unmatched junction bases: 12.

This clone was observed a handful of times. The J gene is TRBJ2-2, the V gene TRBV4-1, with D possibly being TRBD2 (5 bases). Germline V CDR1 and CDR2: MGHRA, YSYEKL. The CDR3 sequence is 17 residues long. Between the trimmed V and J ends, which lost 1 base and 2 bases, there was a span of 14 bases. Here the CDR3 DNA reads TGCGCCAGCAGCCAAGCCCCCGGACTCCAAAACACCGGGGAGCTGTTTTTT. Its translation is CASSQAPGLQNTGELFF.

In this sample, this clone turned up once. The rearrangement links TRBV6-2 or TRBV6-3 to TRBJ1-1; 7 nucleotides agree with TRBD1. CDR1 and CDR2 (germline): MNHEY, SVGEGT. The CDR3 runs to 16 residues. V dropped 0 bases and J dropped 5; count of bases not matched to a gene: 9. The CDR3 DNA sequence: TGTGCCAGCAGTTACTCGATGGAGACAGGGAGGACTGAAGCTTTCTTT. It specifies CASSYSMETGRTEAFF.

To note about this clone: The same CDR3 is also encoded by other DNA sequences in this sample. This rearrangement joins TRBV4-3 to TRBJ2-1, with TRBD1 identical over 8 bases. CDR1 is LGHNA, CDR2 YSLEER, per germline. This CDR3 has 16 residues. The junction had 5 bases not matched to a gene; V was cut back by 0 bases and J by 4 bases. CDR3 DNA sequence: TGCGCCAGCAGCCAAGAAAGGGACAGGAGGTACAATGAGCAGTTCTTC. Amino acid sequence: CASSQERDRRYNEQFF.

The J gene is TRBJ1-4, the V gene TRBV28, with D possibly TRBD1 on 5 matching bases. Deletions cut 6 bases from V and 0 bases from J, with 11 bases between. Per the germline V gene, CDR1 is MDHEN and CDR2 is SYDVKM. The CDR3 totals 15 residues. The CDR3 region is CASRTGTATNEKLFF. The CDR3 DNA reads as TGTGCCAGCAGGACCGGGACTGCAACTAATGAAAAACTGTTTTTT. Full variable domain (rest looked up from reference TRBV28 and TRBJ1-4): DVKVTQSSRYLVKRTGEKVFLECVQDMDHENMFWYRQDPGLGLRLIYFSYDVKMKEKGDIPEGYSVSREKKERFSLILESASTNQTSMYLCASRTGTATNEKLFFGSGTQLSVL.

The V and J genes are TRBV6-5 and TRBJ1-5; D is unclear. The V gene's germline CDR1 is MNHEY and CDR2 SVGAGI. The CDR3 runs 13 residues. V was cut by 5 bases and J by 0 bases, with 5 bases left in between. The CDR3 loop reads CASSRFSNQPQHF. The DNA of the CDR3 is TGTGCCAGCAGTCGGTTTAGCAATCAGCCCCAGCATTTT.

This chain links TRBV5-1 with TRBJ1-1; unclear D gene. Germline assignment: CDR1 SGHRS and CDR2 YFSETQ. Trimming took off 5 bases at V and 5 bases at J, with 7 bases between the two ends. The length of the CDR3 is 11 residues. The CDR3 sequence: CASRGITEAFF. The CDR3 DNA reads as TGCGCCAGCAGGGGAATAACTGAAGCTTTCTTT. Based on the CDR3 plus reference TRBV5-1 and TRBJ1-1, the full variable domain is KAGVTQTPRYLIKTRGQQVTLSCSPISGHRSVSWYQQTPGQGLQFLFEYFSETQRNKGNFPGRFSGRQFSNSRSEMNVSTLELGDSALYLCASRGITEAFFGQGTRLTVV.